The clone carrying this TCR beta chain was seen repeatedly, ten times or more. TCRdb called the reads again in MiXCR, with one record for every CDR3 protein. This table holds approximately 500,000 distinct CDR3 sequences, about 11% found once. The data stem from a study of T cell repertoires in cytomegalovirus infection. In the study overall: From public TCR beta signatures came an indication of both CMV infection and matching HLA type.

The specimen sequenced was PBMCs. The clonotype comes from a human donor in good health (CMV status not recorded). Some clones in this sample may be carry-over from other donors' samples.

The CDR3 spells CASSHSDRTTRGNTIYF. DNA of the CDR3: TGTGCCAGCAGCCATTCAGACAGGACGACGAGGGGAAACACCATATATTTT. V usage is TRBV7-9 and J usage is TRBJ1-3, with D possibly TRBD1 on 6 matching bases. Trimming pared 5 bases from V and 4 bases from J, leaving 21 bases between. The CDR3 totals 17 residues. Germline loops: CDR1 SEHNR, CDR2 FQNEAQ (reference sequence).